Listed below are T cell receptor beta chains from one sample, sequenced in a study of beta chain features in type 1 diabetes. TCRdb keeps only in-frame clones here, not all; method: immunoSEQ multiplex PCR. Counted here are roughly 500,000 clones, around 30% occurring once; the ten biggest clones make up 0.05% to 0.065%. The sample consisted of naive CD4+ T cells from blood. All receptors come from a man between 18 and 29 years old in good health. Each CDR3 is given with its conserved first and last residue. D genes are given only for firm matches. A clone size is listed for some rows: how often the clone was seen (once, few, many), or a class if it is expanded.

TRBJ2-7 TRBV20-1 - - CSAAGLGEQYF TGCAGTGCTGCAGGCCTCGGCGAGCAGTACTTC
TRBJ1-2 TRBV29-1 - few CSVEQARTLYGYTF TGCAGCGTTGAGCAGGCTAGGACACTCTATGGCTACACCTTC
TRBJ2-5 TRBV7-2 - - CASSFVAQETQYF TGTGCCAGCAGCTTTGTTGCCCAGGAGACCCAGTACTTC
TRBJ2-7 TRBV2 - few CASSEWGFYEQYF TGTGCCAGCAGTGAATGGGGGTTCTACGAGCAGTACTTC
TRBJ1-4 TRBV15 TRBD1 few CATSRDPDRVDEKLFF TGTGCCACCAGCAGAGACCCGGACAGGGTCGATGAAAAACTGTTTTTT
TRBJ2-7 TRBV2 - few CASRRADYEQYF TGTGCCAGCAGACGAGCGGATTACGAGCAGTACTTC
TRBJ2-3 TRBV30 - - CAWSWASTDTQYF TGTGCCTGGAGTTGGGCTAGCACAGATACGCAGTATTTT
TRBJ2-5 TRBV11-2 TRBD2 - CASSKTLYAREETQYF TGTGCCAGCAGCAAGACCCTGTATGCGCGGGAGGAGACCCAGTACTTC
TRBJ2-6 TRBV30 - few CAWSVTGTNVLTF TGTGCCTGGAGCGTAACAGGGACCAACGTCCTGACTTTC
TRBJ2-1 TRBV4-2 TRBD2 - CASSQGLAGATYNEQFF TGTGCCAGCAGCCAAGGCCTAGCGGGAGCTACCTACAATGAGCAGTTCTTC
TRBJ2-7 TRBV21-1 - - CASIRGNTIGEQYF TGTGCCAGCATCAGGGGGAACACTATTGGCGAGCAGTACTTC